Each of the 6 T cell receptor beta chains below was sequenced from the same sample in a study of cytomegalovirus exposure and HLA in healthy donors. Sequenced by immunoSEQ multiplex PCR; TCRdb stores in-frame clones only, minus some. The top ten hold over 1% of the sample, which has about 330,000 clones, roughly 90% seen once. Specimen: PBMCs. These TCRs come from a woman aged 30 to 39 in good health and CMV-seropositive.

The V gene is TRBV7-2, the J gene TRBJ1-1; D is unclear. CDR1 is SGHTA, CDR2 FQGNSA, per germline. Trimming stripped 4 bases from V and 12 bases from J, with 21 bases between. CDR3 length: 14 amino acids. The CDR3 bases are TGTGCCAGCAGCTCCGTTATTTCAGGCCAAAGACCTTTCTTT. Translation: CASSSVISGQRPFF.

The rearrangement uses TRBV4-1 and TRBJ2-4; D call uncertain. V was clipped by 2 bases and J by 3 bases, with 8 bases between them. Germline V gene data show CDR1 as MGHRA and CDR2 as YSYEKL. The CDR3 loop spans 14 amino acids. This CDR3 reads CASSQPLGKNIQYF. The CDR3 DNA reads TGCGCCAGCAGCCAACCGCTAGGCAAAAACATTCAGTACTTC.

The chain recombines TRBV4-3 with TRBJ2-7; 11 bases match TRBD2. Germline CDR1 is LGHNA and CDR2 is YSLEER. V lost 0 bases, J lost 3 bases, and 4 bases stayed unmatched. This CDR3 has 16 amino acids. The CDR3 DNA reads as TGCGCCAGCAGCCAAGATAGCCTAGCGGGGGGCTACGAGCAGTACTTC. This sequence encodes CASSQDSLAGGYEQYF.

The chain recombines TRBV4-3 with TRBJ2-5, with D possibly called TRBD1 or TRBD2 (6 bases each). The germline gives CDR1 LGHNA, CDR2 YSLEER. The CDR3 has 15 residues. V lost 7 bases to trimming and J lost 2 bases, with 17 bases between them. The CDR3 sequence: CASMIPRGTQETQYF. As DNA, the CDR3 is TGCGCCAGCATGATACCAAGGGGGACTCAAGAGACCCAGTACTTC.

The chain uses TRBV5-6 and TRBJ1-5, with 10 bases matching TRBD1. The CDR3 length is 14 residues. Germline-derived CDR1 and CDR2 are SGHDT and YYEEEE. With V trimmed by 4 bases and J by 7 bases, 5 bases remained unmatched. The CDR3 nucleotides are TGTGCCAGCAGCCGACAGGGGGCAGACCAGCCCCAGCATTTT. This codes for CASSRQGADQPQHF.

The chain joins TRBV28 to TRBJ1-2, with TRBD1 matching over 7 bases. The CDR3 length is 13 residues. The germline CDR1 and CDR2 sequences are MDHEN and SYDVKM. V shed 6 bases, J shed 2 bases, and the junction held 3 bases outside the gene matches. The CDR3 coding sequence is TGTGCCAGCAGGACAGGGACAAACTATGGCTACACCTTC. Protein sequence: CASRTGTNYGYTF.